The 27 T cell receptor beta chains below all came from one sample that was sequenced in a study of a mutant IDH1 vaccine in newly diagnosed glioma. The protocol was immunoSEQ multiplex PCR, while the TCRdb copy is restricted to in-frame clones and leaves out a portion. The repertoire has 60,000 to 75,000 clones, around 83% of them found once; the top ten carry under 6%. Specified time point: baseline, week 1 (first vaccination visit). Treatment: pre-vaccination baseline after standard-of-care therapy. The specimen was peripheral blood mononuclear cells (PBMCs), collected from a glioma patient treated with radiotherapy, temozolomide or both. These receptor sequences come from a young woman with glioma. Some clones in this sample may be carry-over from other donors' samples.

This clone was counted once. J is TRBJ1-1 and V is TRBV6-5; D is uncertain. CDR1 and CDR2 from the germline V gene are MNHEY and SVGAGI. This CDR3 region has 15 residues. With 6 bases removed from V and 1 base from J, the gap between germline ends came to 15 bases. CDR3 sequence reads: CASRRSRLGNTEAFF. CDR3 nucleotides: TGTGCCAGCAGACGATCCCGACTGGGGAACACTGAAGCTTTCTTT.

This chain uses TRBV13 with TRBJ2-7; 14 positions agree with TRBD2. J lost 1 base, V lost 5 bases, and 13 bases had no gene match. The CDR3 length is 19 residues. Germline CDR1 PRHDT, CDR2 FYEKMQ (reference sequence). CDR3 nucleotide sequence: TGTGCCAGCAGCACCCGATCCGGGACTAGCGGGAGATTGTCCTACGAGCAGTACTTC. Translating it yields CASSTRSGTSGRLSYEQYF. Filled out from reference TRBV13 and TRBJ2-7, the complete variable domain reads AAGVIQSPRHLIKEKRETATLKCYPIPRHDTVYWYQQGPGQDPQFLISFYEKMQSDKGSIPDRFSAQQFSDYHSELNMSSLELGDSALYFCASSTRSGTSGRLSYEQYFGPGTRLTVT.

The V and J genes are TRBV2 and TRBJ2-5, with no clear D. CDR3 length: 15 amino acids. V was cut by 7 bases and J by 5 bases, with 20 bases left in between. Germline CDR1 and CDR2: SNHLY and FYNNEI. For the CDR3, the DNA is TGTGCCAGCACCCTTGACTCATCTGCCGGGGAGACCCAGTACTTC. Its translation is CASTLDSSAGETQYF.

The chain links TRBV25-1 to TRBJ2-2; D might be TRBD2 (6 bases). The germline CDR1 and CDR2 sequences are MGHDK and SYGVNS. V was cut by 8 bases and J by 6 bases, with 25 bases left in between. The CDR3 runs to 17 residues. CDR3 coding DNA: TGTGCCAGCTCCTCGGAGGGATTCGGGCTCCTAGCCGGGGAGCTGTTTTTT. Translation gives CASSSEGFGLLAGELFF.

This clone was seen a few times. The chain joins TRBV5-5 to TRBJ2-1, with 8 bases fitting TRBD1. The CDR3 runs to 16 residues. After removal of 0 bases from V and 0 bases from J, the junction contained 2 bases not matched to a gene. Per the germline V gene, CDR1 is SGHKS and CDR2 is YYEKEE (reference sequence). Here the CDR3 reads CASSLDTGGSYNEQFF. In DNA form, the CDR3 reads TGTGCCAGCAGCTTGGATACAGGGGGCTCCTACAATGAGCAGTTCTTC.

The chain couples TRBV7-2 to TRBJ1-1; a weak D match, TRBD1 (6 bases). Germline V lookup: CDR1 SGHTA, CDR2 FQGNSA. Trimming shortened V by 3 bases and J by 0 bases, and 11 bases separated the two germline ends. The CDR3 has 15 residues. The CDR3, as DNA: TGTGCCAGCAGCTTTGCAGGACAGATGAACACTGAAGCTTTCTTT. Its translation: CASSFAGQMNTEAFF.

The rearrangement uses TRBV27 and TRBJ2-2, with D possibly matching TRBD1 (6 bases). The germline CDR1 and CDR2 sequences are MNHEY and SMNVEV (reference sequence). CDR3 size: 15 residues. The germline V and J ends were trimmed by 4 bases and 6 bases, with 15 bases remaining between them. The CDR3 loop reads CASSWTARASGELFF. The CDR3 DNA follows: TGTGCCAGCAGTTGGACAGCCCGCGCGTCCGGGGAGCTGTTTTTT.

The CDR3 protein is CASSINRGVAQETQYF. CDR3 nucleotides: TGTGCCAGCAGCATAAACAGGGGGGTCGCGCAAGAGACCCAGTACTTC. The chain carries TRBV27 and TRBJ2-5; 8 nucleotides agree with TRBD1. The ends lost 6 bases at V and 2 bases at J; junction bases unmatched: 11. Germline assignment: CDR1 MNHEY and CDR2 SMNVEV (reference sequence). CDR3 length: 16 amino acids.

The chain carries TRBV2 and TRBJ1-3, with 7 bases aligning to TRBD1. The CDR3 loop spans 16 amino acids. CDR1 is SNHLY and CDR2 is FYNNEI in the germline V gene. The ends lost 6 bases at V and 0 bases at J; junction bases unmatched: 8. The CDR3: CASRAGGRSSGNTIYF. CDR3 sequence (DNA): TGTGCCAGCAGAGCAGGGGGACGGAGCTCTGGAAACACCATATATTTT. Based on the CDR3 plus reference TRBV2 and TRBJ1-3, the full variable domain is EPEVTQTPSHQVTQMGQEVILRCVPISNHLYFYWYRQILGQKVEFLVSFYNNEISEKSEIFDDQFSVERPDGSNFTLKIRSTKLEDSAMYFCASRAGGRSSGNTIYFGEGSWLTVV.

This chain links TRBV30 with TRBJ2-7, with a weak D call TRBD1 (6 bases). From germline, CDR1 is GTSNPN and CDR2 SVGIG (reference sequence). CDR3 length: 10 amino acids. V dropped 5 bases and J dropped 7 bases, with 9 bases sitting between them. Here the CDR3 DNA reads TGTGCCTGGGGGGGCGGGGAGCAGTACTTC. It specifies CAWGGGEQYF.

The chain combines TRBV6-1 with TRBJ2-7; D unclear. Germline V gene data show CDR1 as MNHNS and CDR2 as SASEGT. The V end was cut by 3 bases, the J end by 2 bases, with 14 bases between. The CDR3 has 15 amino acids. Here the CDR3 DNA reads TGTGCCAGCAGTGAGCGGCGGCGGTCTCCCTACGAGCAGTACTTC. Residues: CASSERRRSPYEQYF.

The chain recombines TRBV7-2 with TRBJ2-2; weak D call: TRBD2 (5 bases). V lost 5 bases, J lost 6 bases, and 25 bases lay in between. Germline CDR1 and CDR2: SGHTA and FQGNSA. The CDR3 has 18 amino acids. The CDR3: CASSPKPPLGNSPGELFF. Written as DNA, the CDR3 is TGTGCCAGCAGCCCCAAACCCCCCCTCGGGAATTCCCCCGGGGAGCTGTTTTTT.

The V gene is TRBV5-6, the J gene TRBJ1-3; perhaps TRBD1 as D (5 bases). The CDR3 runs to 15 residues. Trimming cost V 0 bases and J 3 bases, with 10 bases left between them. Germline CDR1 is SGHDT and CDR2 is YYEEEE. CDR3 sequence: CASSLDQGRGNTIYF. CDR3 DNA sequence: TGTGCCAGCAGCTTGGATCAGGGACGTGGAAACACCATATATTTT.

The gene calls are TRBV5-1 and TRBJ2-7, with D uncertain. The germline CDR1 and CDR2 sequences are SGHRS and YFSETQ. V lost 2 bases to trimming and J lost 1 base, with 7 bases between them. This CDR3 contains 13 residues. CDR3 protein: CASSFESSYEQYF. CDR3 nucleotide sequence: TGCGCCAGCAGCTTCGAGAGTTCCTACGAGCAGTACTTC. Using reference TRBV5-1 and TRBJ2-7 for the parts outside the CDR3, the full variable domain is KAGVTQTPRYLIKTRGQQVTLSCSPISGHRSVSWYQQTPGQGLQFLFEYFSETQRNKGNFPGRFSGRQFSNSRSEMNVSTLELGDSALYLCASSFESSYEQYFGPGTRLTVT.

CDR3 coding DNA: TGTGCCAGCAGTACCTCTAGCGGGGGGGCCACAGATACGCAGTATTTT. This gives the protein CASSTSSGGATDTQYF. The chain has TRBV27 and TRBJ2-3; 12 bases map to TRBD2. J gave up 2 bases and V 5 bases, and 5 bases lay outside the gene matches. This CDR3 spans 16 amino acids. The germline V gene has CDR1 MNHEY and CDR2 SMNVEV (reference sequence).

The chain is built from TRBV6-6 and TRBJ1-2, with 7 nucleotides matching TRBD1. Germline-derived CDR1 and CDR2 are MNHNY and SVGAGI (reference sequence). The J segment lost 10 bases and the V segment lost 5 bases, leaving 7 bases of the junction unmatched. This CDR3 region has 12 residues. The CDR3 nucleotides read TGTGCCAGCAGTAAGGACAGGACTAACTACACCTTC. This codes for CASSKDRTNYTF.

The V call is TRBV2, the J call TRBJ2-3; maybe TRBD2 (7 bases). The germline V gene encodes CDR1 SNHLY and CDR2 FYNNEI. This CDR3 comprises 14 residues. Trimming left V 5 bases short and J 3 bases short, with 12 bases between. DNA for the CDR3: TGTGCCAGCAGTAGGGGGGGCTTGACAGATACGCAGTATTTT. Its translation: CASSRGGLTDTQYF.

The rearrangement uses TRBV5-1 and TRBJ2-7, with a tentative D call TRBD1 (6 bases). This CDR3 spans 15 amino acids. The V and J ends lost 0 bases and 0 bases respectively, with 10 bases between them. The germline gives CDR1 SGHRS, CDR2 YFSETQ. Written as DNA, the CDR3 is TGCGCCAGCAGCTTGGAGGCAGGGGCCTCCTACGAGCAGTACTTC. Amino acids: CASSLEAGASYEQYF.

This clone was detected only a few times. This chain connects TRBV30 to TRBJ1-1; D is undetermined. CDR1 is GTSNPN, CDR2 SVGIG, per germline (reference sequence). The CDR3 has 12 amino acids. V lost 4 bases and J 4 bases, leaving 10 bases between the germline ends. The CDR3 sequence: CAWNSRGTEAFF. Written as DNA, the CDR3 is TGTGCCTGGAACAGCCGCGGCACTGAAGCTTTCTTT. The whole variable domain, remainder taken from reference TRBV30 and TRBJ1-1, is SQTIHQWPATLVQPVGSPLSLECTVEGTSNPNLYWYRQAAGRGLQLLFYSVGIGQISSEVPQNLSASRPQDRQFILSSKKLLLSDSGFYLCAWNSRGTEAFFGQGTRLTVV.

This sequence joins TRBV19 and TRBJ2-1; a possible D gene is TRBD2 (5 bases). V was clipped by 5 bases and J by 4 bases, with 15 bases between them. The CDR3 runs to 15 residues. Germline V lookup: CDR1 LNHDA, CDR2 SQIVND (reference sequence). For the CDR3, the DNA is TGTGCCAGTAGTCCCACTGGCGGGCTATACAATGAGCAGTTCTTC. It is translated as CASSPTGGLYNEQFF.

V usage is TRBV30 and J usage is TRBJ2-3; D is uncertain. This CDR3 has 15 amino acids. Germline CDR1 GTSNPN, CDR2 SVGIG (reference sequence). Trimming left V 0 bases short and J 1 base short, with 11 bases between. In DNA, the CDR3 is TGTGCCTGGAGTGTACCGGCCCCAGGCACAGATACGCAGTATTTT. Amino acid sequence: CAWSVPAPGTDTQYF.

V and J are TRBV7-2 and TRBJ1-6; weak D call: TRBD1 (5 bases). Germline V gives CDR1 SGHTA, CDR2 FQGNSA. The CDR3 totals 14 residues. Trimming left V 3 bases short and J 7 bases short, with 10 bases between. CDR3 residues: CASSLGLINSPLHF. The CDR3 DNA follows: TGTGCCAGCAGCTTGGGACTGATCAATTCACCCCTCCACTTT.

The chain couples TRBV5-3 to TRBJ2-7; no firm D call. TRBV5-3 is an ORF, with its function uncertain. V lost 4 bases and J lost 5, with 10 bases in between. CDR3 size: 12 residues. Written as DNA, the CDR3 is TGTGCCAGAAGCGCGCACGCGGACGAGCAGTACTTC. It translates to CARSAHADEQYF.

V gene TRBV9 combines with J gene TRBJ2-2; 9 bases are shared with TRBD2. The germline V gene has CDR1 SGDLS and CDR2 YYNGEE. V dropped 0 bases and J dropped 3; count of bases not matched to a gene: 9. The CDR3 runs 18 residues. For the CDR3, the DNA is TGTGCCAGCAGCGTAGTTTCTATTGGCGGGGGGGACACCGGGGAGCTGTTTTTT. This sequence encodes CASSVVSIGGGDTGELFF.

The chain couples TRBV7-9 to TRBJ1-1; unclear D gene. Germline-derived CDR1 and CDR2 are SEHNR and FQNEAQ (reference sequence). The CDR3 has 14 residues. With 5 bases removed from V and 1 base from J, the gap between germline ends came to 11 bases. The CDR3 protein is CASSPLGRNTEAFF. The CDR3 nucleotides read TGTGCCAGCAGCCCTTTGGGGAGGAACACTGAAGCTTTCTTT. Full variable domain (missing parts from reference TRBV7-9 and TRBJ1-1): DTGVSQNPRHKITKRGQNVTFRCDPISEHNRLYWYRQTLGQGPEFLTYFQNEAQLEKSRLLSDRFSAERPKGSFSTLEIQRTEQGDSAMYLCASSPLGRNTEAFFGQGTRLTVV.

This chain joins TRBV19 and TRBJ2-2; a possible D gene is TRBD2 (6 bases). Germline V lookup: CDR1 LNHDA, CDR2 SQIVND (reference sequence). V was clipped by 3 bases and J by 0 bases, with 11 bases between them. The CDR3 contains 16 residues. CDR3 nucleotide sequence: TGTGCCAGTAGTATCTTAGCGGATGCGAACACCGGGGAGCTGTTTTTT. This gives the protein CASSILADANTGELFF.

The genes are TRBV27 and TRBJ2-7, with 11 bases matching TRBD2. Looked up from germline, CDR1 is MNHEY and CDR2 is SMNVEV (reference sequence). V shed 2 bases and J 2 bases; nucleotides not matched to a gene: 8. The CDR3 spans 17 residues. CDR3 loop: CASSLVGLAGGAYEQYF. The CDR3, as DNA: TGTGCCAGCAGTTTAGTTGGGCTAGCGGGGGGCGCCTACGAGCAGTACTTC.